This passage covers 9 T cell receptor beta chains from one sample sequenced in a study of blood T cell repertoires in COVID-19. Generated by immunoSEQ multiplex PCR, the TCRdb table keeps only in-frame clones and is missing some. The table lists about 300,000 clones, approximately 89% of them singletons. Sequenced: peripheral blood. All receptors come from a woman in her thirties who had recovered from COVID-19.

The chain links TRBV5-6 to TRBJ2-7; 8 bases are a match to TRBD1. The junction had 8 bases not matched to a gene; V was cut back by 6 bases and J by 3 bases. This CDR3 spans 14 amino acids. Germline V CDR1 and CDR2: SGHDT, YYEEEE. The CDR3 sequence: CASTRGQVGYEQYF. CDR3 nucleotide sequence: TGTGCCAGCACCCGGGGACAGGTGGGCTACGAGCAGTACTTC.

The V gene is TRBV28, the J gene TRBJ2-1, with TRBD1 matching 7 bases. Germline CDR1 is MDHEN and CDR2 is SYDVKM. V was pared by 6 bases and J by 8 bases, with 7 bases of the junction left unmatched. The CDR3 contains 13 residues. CDR3: CASSQGVSDEQFF. The CDR3 DNA sequence: TGTGCCAGCAGCCAGGGGGTCTCGGATGAGCAGTTCTTC.

Relative to its sample, this clone is medium-sized (0.01 to 0.1%). The V gene is TRBV18, the J gene TRBJ1-5, with 9 bases lining up with TRBD1. The CDR3 sequence is 17 residues long. From germline, CDR1 is KGHSH and CDR2 LQKENI. Germline trimming cut 3 bases from V and 1 base from J; bases unmatched to any gene: 7. The CDR3 region is CASSPRDRAESNQPQHF. The CDR3 region has the DNA TGTGCCAGCTCACCCCGGGACAGGGCCGAAAGCAATCAGCCCCAGCATTTT.

This clone was recorded once. The chain uses TRBV10-3 and TRBJ1-1; the match to TRBD1 covers 8 bases. J lost 2 bases, V lost 3 bases, and 5 bases had no gene match. The V gene's germline CDR1 is ENHRY and CDR2 SYGVKD. There are 15 residues in the CDR3. The CDR3 sequence: CAISEAGGENTEAFF. CDR3 DNA sequence: TGTGCCATCAGTGAAGCAGGGGGCGAAAACACTGAAGCTTTCTTT.

The V gene is TRBV29-1, the J gene TRBJ2-7; 8 nucleotides align to TRBD2. The V gene's germline CDR1 is SQVTM and CDR2 ANQGSEA. Trimming removed 4 bases from V and 2 bases from J; junction bases left unmatched: 1. CDR3 size: 12 residues. This chain's CDR3 is CSVAAGAYEQYF. The CDR3 nucleotides are TGCAGCGTTGCAGCGGGGGCCTACGAGCAGTACTTC.

This clone was seen once. This chain links TRBV6-5 with TRBJ2-7, with TRBD2 identical over 13 bases. V was pared by 6 bases and J by 2 bases, with 4 bases of the junction left unmatched. The CDR3 has 15 amino acids. CDR1 MNHEY and CDR2 SVGAGI come from the germline V gene. In nucleotides, the CDR3 is TGTGCCAGCAGCGGACTAGCGGGGGCTGCCTACGAGCAGTACTTC. As protein: CASSGLAGAAYEQYF.

The rearrangement uses TRBV21-1 and TRBJ1-1; the DNA was not used to check the table's D call, TRBD1. TRBV21-1 is given as a pseudogene. This CDR3 region has 14 residues. CDR3 sequence: CASSKATGNTEAFF. The CDR3 DNA sequence: TGTGCCAGCAGCAAAGCAACAGGCAACACTGAAGCTTTCTTT.

The V and J genes are TRBV7-8 and TRBJ2-7; D not certain. Germline values: CDR1 SGHVS, CDR2 FQNEAQ. V lost 5 bases and J 3 bases, leaving 5 bases between the germline ends. CDR3 length: 11 residues. CDR3 nucleotide sequence: TGTGCCAGCAGCCTCAACTACGAGCAGTACTTC. This encodes CASSLNYEQYF.

This clone was seen a single time. V is TRBV5-1 and J is TRBJ2-3; 9 bases are a match to TRBD1. Germline CDR1 reads SGHRS; CDR2 reads YFSETQ. The trim removed 5 bases at V and 3 bases at J, leaving 4 bases unmatched. CDR3 length: 14 amino acids. As DNA, the CDR3 is TGCGCCAGCAGTTGGGACAGGGCAACAGATACGCAGTATTTT. Amino acids: CASSWDRATDTQYF.